A single T cell receptor (beta chain) is shown here with its context. Its cognate antigen is unknown. Only in-frame clones appear in the TCRdb table, and some are missing; sequencing was by immunoSEQ multiplex PCR. This table has about 680,000 clones, around 92% appearing once. The record originates from a study of shared clonotypes between healthy human individuals. The study, taken as a whole, reports: In several donors, around 5% of naive CD4 clonotypes appeared in common. Depth of sequencing was expected to influence donor clonotype sharing.

CD45RO-negative cells were positively selected for CCR7, leaving out terminally differentiated effector memory CD45RA+ cells. There were no recent acute infections or vaccinations among the donors, who were healthy HIV-negative adults. V trimming: 4 bases; J trimming: 3 bases; junction bases outside the gene matches: 6. Germline CDR1 reads SGHNT; CDR2 reads YYREEE (reference sequence). The CDR3 spans 14 residues. This sequence joins TRBV5-4 and TRBJ2-7; 8 bases match TRBD2. This sequence originates from a man between 25 and 39 years old in good health. Sequences were obtained from naive CD8+ T cells sorted from blood. The CDR3 loop reads CASSPGGRHYEQYF. Written as DNA, the CDR3 is TGTGCCAGCAGCCCAGGCGGGAGGCACTACGAGCAGTACTTC.